This TCR beta chain was sequenced for a study of shared clonotypes between healthy human individuals. Trimming removed 2 bases from V and 2 bases from J; junction bases left unmatched: 6. Germline CDR1 reads MRHNA; CDR2 reads SNTAGT. The CDR3 consists of 16 residues. This clone occurred a few times. From CD4+ cells came CD45RA+ naive and CD45RA-negative memory subsets. Execution of the assay was at deep level. Clones were read by immunoSEQ multiplex PCR, and TCRdb kept only the in-frame ones, dropping some. The repertoire holds nearly 1 million clones, with around three quarters as singletons. The V call is TRBV6-4, the J call TRBJ2-3; 8 bases align to TRBD1. Material: memory CD4+ T cells sorted from blood. Noted subset: CD45RA-negative fraction. The clonotype originates from a man aged 18 to 35 in good health. CDR3 DNA: TGTGCCAGCAGTGACGACGTGACAGGGGCCACAGATACGCAGTATTTT. Amino acid sequence: CASSDDVTGATDTQYF.